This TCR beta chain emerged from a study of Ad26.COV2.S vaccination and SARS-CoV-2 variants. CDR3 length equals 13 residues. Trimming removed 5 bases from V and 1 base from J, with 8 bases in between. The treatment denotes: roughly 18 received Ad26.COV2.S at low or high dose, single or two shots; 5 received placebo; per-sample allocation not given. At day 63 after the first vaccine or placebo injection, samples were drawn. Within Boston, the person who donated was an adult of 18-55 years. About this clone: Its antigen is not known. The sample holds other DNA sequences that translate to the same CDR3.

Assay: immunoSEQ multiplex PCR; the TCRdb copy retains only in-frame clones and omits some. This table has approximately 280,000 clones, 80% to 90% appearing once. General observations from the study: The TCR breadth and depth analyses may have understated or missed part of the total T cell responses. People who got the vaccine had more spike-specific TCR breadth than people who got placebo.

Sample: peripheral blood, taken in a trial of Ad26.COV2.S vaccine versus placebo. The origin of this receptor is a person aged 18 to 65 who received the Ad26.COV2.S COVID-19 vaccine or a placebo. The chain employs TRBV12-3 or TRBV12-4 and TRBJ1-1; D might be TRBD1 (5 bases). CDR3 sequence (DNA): TGTGCCAGCAGTCCAGGACAGAACACTGAAGCTTTCTTT. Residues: CASSPGQNTEAFF.